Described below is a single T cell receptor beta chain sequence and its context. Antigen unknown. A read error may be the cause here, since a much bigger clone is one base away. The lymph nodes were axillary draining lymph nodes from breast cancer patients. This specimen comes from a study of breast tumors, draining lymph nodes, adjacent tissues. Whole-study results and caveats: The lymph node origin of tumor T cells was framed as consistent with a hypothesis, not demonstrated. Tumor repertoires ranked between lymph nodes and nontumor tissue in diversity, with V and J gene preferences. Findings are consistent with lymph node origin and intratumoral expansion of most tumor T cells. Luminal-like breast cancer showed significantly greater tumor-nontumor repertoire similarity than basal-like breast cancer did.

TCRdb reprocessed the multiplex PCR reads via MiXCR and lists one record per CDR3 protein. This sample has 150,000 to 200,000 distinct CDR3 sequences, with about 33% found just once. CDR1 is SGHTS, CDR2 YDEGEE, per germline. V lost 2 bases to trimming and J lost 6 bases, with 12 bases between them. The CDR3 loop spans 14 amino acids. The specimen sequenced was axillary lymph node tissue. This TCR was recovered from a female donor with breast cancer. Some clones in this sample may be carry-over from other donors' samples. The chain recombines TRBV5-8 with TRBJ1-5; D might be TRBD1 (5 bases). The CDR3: CASSFQGALQPQHF. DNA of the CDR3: TGTGCCAGCAGCTTTCAGGGAGCACTTCAGCCCCAGCATTTT.